This is a list of T cell receptor beta chains from one sample in a study of cytomegalovirus exposure and HLA in healthy donors. Profiled with immunoSEQ multiplex PCR; TCRdb holds only in-frame clones, not every one. The data contain under 150,000 clones, around 75% of them singletons. The sequenced sample was PBMCs. The source of these receptors is a woman aged 45-60 years in good health and CMV-seropositive. Both conserved end residues are part of each CDR3. The D gene is left open where the match is weak. Rows give clone size only sometimes, using once, few, many, or a class for an expanded clone.

j_call v_call clone_size d_call cdr3_nt cdr3_aa
TRBJ1-5 TRBV5-5 . . TGTGCCAGCAGCGGATCAGGGAATCAGCCCCAGCATTTT CASSGSGNQPQHF
TRBJ2-3 TRBV5-1 . TRBD2 TGCGCCAGCAGCTTGGGGCGGGGGGCAGATACGCAGTATTTT CASSLGRGADTQYF
TRBJ1-2 TRBV29-1 . . TGCAGCGTCATAGACGCACAGGACGCTAACTATGGCTACACCTTC CSVIDAQDANYGYTF
TRBJ1-2 TRBV5-5 . . TGTGCCAGCAGCTTGGTGGGCAGCTACTATGGCTACACCTTC CASSLVGSYYGYTF
TRBJ2-7 TRBV6-6 . TRBD1 TGTGCCAGCCAACCCCGGACAGGGGTTTCCTACGAGCAGTACTTC CASQPRTGVSYEQYF
TRBJ1-2 TRBV15 . . TGTGCCACCAGCAGTGATCGACAAAACCCGAACTATGGCTACACCTTC CATSSDRQNPNYGYTF
TRBJ1-5 TRBV6-5 once TRBD1 TGTGCCAGCAGCCCAGGACAGGGTGACCAGCCCCAGCATTTT CASSPGQGDQPQHF
TRBJ1-2 TRBV7-2 . . TGTGCCAGCAGCTTTCAAAACCGGGGGGCAGAAGGCTACACCTTC CASSFQNRGAEGYTF
TRBJ2-1 TRBV6-6 . . TGTGCCAGCAGTTATGAGGGGAGGAGCTCCTACAATGAGCAGTTCTTC CASSYEGRSSYNEQFF
TRBJ1-2 TRBV2 . TRBD1 TGTGCCAGCCTTCCCTATGGGGACAGGAAGAAAGGGCGCTATGGCTACACCTTC CASLPYGDRKKGRYGYTF
TRBJ2-7 TRBV10-2 . . TGCGCCAGCAGCCTCCGGGACTGGGTGCAGTACTTC CASSLRDWVQYF
TRBJ2-3 TRBV5-1 . TRBD2 TGCGCCAGCAGCGGGTTAGCGGGGGATACAGATACGCAGTATTTT CASSGLAGDTDTQYF
TRBJ1-4 TRBV5-1 . . TGCGCCAGCAGCTTGTTAGGACAGAAGAATGAAAAACTGTTTTTT CASSLLGQKNEKLFF
TRBJ2-7 TRBV30 . . TGTGCCTGGAGTGTACTAGGTGGGATGTTCTACGAGCAGTACTTC CAWSVLGGMFYEQYF
TRBJ2-7 TRBV6-6 . . TGTGCCAGCAGATCAGACACAAGCTCCTACGAGCAGTACTTC CASRSDTSSYEQYF
TRBJ1-4 TRBV2 few TRBD1 TGTGCCAGCAGTTCCACAGGGGGGGAAAAACTGTTTTTT CASSSTGGEKLFF
TRBJ2-7 TRBV9 . TRBD2 TGTGCCAGCAGCGTGGGACTAGCGGGTACCCACGAGCAGTACTTC CASSVGLAGTHEQYF
TRBJ2-7 TRBV5-6 . TRBD2 TGTGCCAGCAGCTTAAATTCGCTAGCGGGATGGGCCCACGAGCAGTACTTC CASSLNSLAGWAHEQYF
TRBJ1-3 TRBV6-5 once . TGTGCCAGCAGCGACGGGACTGCTGGAAACACCATATATTTT CASSDGTAGNTIYF
TRBJ1-1 TRBV5-1 . . TGCGCCAGCAGCTTGGCCGGACAGAACACTGAAGCTTTCTTT CASSLAGQNTEAFF
TRBJ2-7 TRBV25-1 once . TGTGCCAGCAGTGAATACGTGGGCAGGAAGATCTACGAGCAGTACTTC CASSEYVGRKIYEQYF
TRBJ2-5 TRBV5-4 . TRBD2 TGTGCCAGCAGCCGCGGACCCGGGACTAGCGGGAGTATCGGGACCCAGTACTTC CASSRGPGTSGSIGTQYF
TRBJ1-2 TRBV11-2 . . TGTGCCAGCAGCCCACCAGGAGGGTTCAGCGGCTACACCTTC CASSPPGGFSGYTF
TRBJ1-1 TRBV5-1 . . TGCGCCAGCAGCTTGTCGGGGGAAAACACTGAAGCTTTCTTT CASSLSGENTEAFF
TRBJ2-5 TRBV2 . TRBD2 TGTGCCAGCAGCACCGGGACTAGCGGGGGGTACCAAGAGACCCAGTACTTC CASSTGTSGGYQETQYF
TRBJ2-2 TRBV5-1 few . TGCGCCAGCAGTTACGACAGTACCCCCGGGGAGCTGTTTTTT CASSYDSTPGELFF
TRBJ1-2 TRBV29-1 . TRBD1 TGCAGCGTCTCTAACAGGGGCGACATTCCCACGGGTGGCTACACCTTC CSVSNRGDIPTGGYTF
TRBJ2-3 TRBV11-1 . TRBD2 TGTGCCAGCAGCCTGGGAGGGGGCACAGATACGCAGTATTTT CASSLGGGTDTQYF
TRBJ2-5 TRBV5-8 . . TGTGCCAGCAGCTTGGAACTCTATTTGCAGACCCAGTACTTC CASSLELYLQTQYF
TRBJ2-2 TRBV7-2 few TRBD2 TGTGCCAGCAGCTCCCAGCCAGCGGGGGTGAACACCGGGGAGCTGTTTTTT CASSSQPAGVNTGELFF
TRBJ2-1 TRBV19 . . TGTGCCAGTAGTATCCTTATACGCGGTGAGCAGTTCTTC CASSILIRGEQFF
TRBJ2-7 TRBV5-5 . TRBD2 TGTGCCAGCAGCCGCACCGCTAGGACTAGCGGAAACTACGAGCAGTACTTC CASSRTARTSGNYEQYF
TRBJ2-1 TRBV7-3 . . TGTGCCAGCAGCGTGGGGGGGGCTTGGAATGAGCAGTTCTTC CASSVGGAWNEQFF
TRBJ1-2 TRBV7-9 few . TGTGCCAGCAGCTTAGTCGGGGGGGCTGGCTACACCTTC CASSLVGGAGYTF
TRBJ1-4 TRBV27 . . TGTGCCAGCAGTTTAAGGGAGGGAACTAATGAAAAACTGTTTTTT CASSLREGTNEKLFF
TRBJ1-1 TRBV5-6 . . TGTGCCAGCAGCTTTAAGGACAGCACTGAAGCTTTCTTT CASSFKDSTEAFF
TRBJ1-3 TRBV4-2 . . TGTGCCAGCAGCCAAGATTGGGGGGGCTTTGGAAACACCATATATTTT CASSQDWGGFGNTIYF
TRBJ2-7 TRBV7-6 . TRBD2 TGTGCCAGCAGCTATCTAGCGGGGGGGCTGTACGAGCAGTACTTC CASSYLAGGLYEQYF
TRBJ1-1 TRBV7-9 . TRBD1 TGTGCCAGCAGCTTAGACAGGACAGGGGTTCTTCTCACTGAAGCTTTCTTT CASSLDRTGVLLTEAFF